This T cell receptor beta chain was found in a study of shared clonotypes between healthy human individuals. This clone occurred a few times. The CDR3 length is 14 residues. Trimming took off 0 bases at V and 5 bases at J, with 11 bases between the two ends. The V gene's germline CDR1 is SGHKS and CDR2 YYEKEE (reference sequence). TCRdb's copy holds only in-frame clones and misses some; the assay was immunoSEQ multiplex PCR. Here the sample spans 450,000 to 600,000 clones, about four fifths being singletons. The material sequenced was PBMCs. This TCR came from a middle-aged woman in good health. Some clones in this sample may be carry-over from other donors' samples. The chain couples TRBV5-5 to TRBJ2-5; D is unresolved. The CDR3 loop reads CASSLDPGRETQYF. DNA of the CDR3: TGTGCCAGCAGCTTGGACCCGGGTAGGGAGACCCAGTACTTC.